The 3 T cell receptor beta chains listed next were all sequenced from one sample in a study of follicular helper T cells after annual influenza vaccination. Time point specified: 2014-2015 season, pre-vaccination. Profiling relied on immunoSEQ multiplex PCR, and the TCRdb table lists in-frame clones only, not all of them. The sample shows over 25,000 clones, about four fifths of them seen only once. This specimen was CXCR5+ CD38- circulating T follicular helper cells from blood, taken on the day of influenza vaccination. The subset is: circulating Tfh, non-naive CD4+CXCR5+PD-1+ (ICOS+CD38+ or ICOS-CD38-). The receptors were gathered from an adult who received the influenza vaccine.

V and J are TRBV7-6 and TRBJ2-1, with D tentatively TRBD1 (6 bases). The germline gives CDR1 SGHVS, CDR2 FNYEAQ. The CDR3 covers 14 residues. V lost 5 bases and J 5 bases, leaving 13 bases between the germline ends. CDR3 sequence: CASSPMTGDNEQFF. CDR3 in DNA: TGTGCCAGCAGCCCCATGACAGGAGACAATGAGCAGTTCTTC.

This chain links TRBV4-1 with TRBJ1-3, with 7 bases aligning to TRBD1. Germline values: CDR1 MGHRA, CDR2 YSYEKL. The CDR3 contains 16 residues. V gave up 4 bases and J gave up 9 bases; unmatched junction bases: 15. The CDR3 here is CASSPTGYLSGATIYF. The CDR3 DNA reads as TGCGCCAGCAGCCCGACAGGGTATTTATCAGGCGCCACCATATATTTT.

The J gene is TRBJ1-1, the V gene TRBV27, with D unresolved. The CDR3 covers 13 residues. V was trimmed by 2 bases and J by 2 bases, leaving 6 bases between them. Germline assignment: CDR1 MNHEY and CDR2 SMNVEV (reference sequence). The CDR3 here is CASSLRENTEAFF. The DNA of the CDR3 is TGTGCCAGCAGTTTACGGGAAAACACTGAAGCTTTCTTT.